The 30 T cell receptor beta chains below all came from one sample that was sequenced in a study of T-cell memory formation after mild COVID-19. TCRdb reprocessed the 5' RACE reads via MiXCR and lists one record per CDR3 protein. The sample comprises around 320,000 distinct CDR3 sequences, approximately 27% of which are singletons, and around an eighth rests with the top ten. Material: PBMCs or a T cell subset sorted from them (not recorded which). The source is an adult woman who had mild COVID-19 (a few samples of this study predate the infection). Cell type and time point are not known.

This clonotype occurred once. This chain connects TRBV4-1 to TRBJ1-2, with 9 bases matching TRBD1. Germline trimming cut 6 bases from V and 6 bases from J; bases unmatched to any gene: 11. The germline CDR1 and CDR2 sequences are MGHRA and YSYEKL. The CDR3 covers 15 residues. CDR3 protein: CASRVPGQGLNGYTF. The DNA for the CDR3 is TGCGCCAGCAGAGTACCGGGACAGGGTTTAAATGGCTACACCTTC.

CDR3 sequence reads: CASSLEPDTQYF. The DNA of the CDR3 is TGTGCCAGCTCGCTAGAGCCCGATACGCAGTATTTT. The chain carries TRBV5-4 and TRBJ2-3; no clear D gene. The CDR3 loop spans 12 amino acids. V gave up 7 bases and J gave up 6 bases, with 12 bases separating them. Germline CDR1 SGHNT, CDR2 YYREEE (reference sequence).

J is TRBJ2-7 and V is TRBV5-1, with D maybe TRBD2 (6 bases). Germline values: CDR1 SGHRS, CDR2 YFSETQ. The CDR3 covers 15 residues. The V and J ends lost 4 bases and 1 base respectively, with 15 bases between them. The CDR3 reads CASSRTRDSSYEQYF. The CDR3 nucleotides read TGCGCCAGCAGCCGAACCCGGGACTCTTCCTACGAGCAGTACTTC.

The chain carries TRBV4-1 and TRBJ1-1, with D unclear. Germline CDR1 and CDR2: MGHRA and YSYEKL. Trimming cost V 3 bases and J 1 base, with 21 bases left between them. The CDR3 totals 18 residues. This chain's CDR3 is CASSHFLGIHSRNTEAFF. CDR3 bases: TGCGCCAGCAGCCACTTCCTCGGGATCCACTCTAGGAACACTGAAGCTTTCTTT.

The rearrangement joins TRBV6-1 to TRBJ2-5; maybe TRBD2 (5 bases). The CDR3 runs 15 residues. CDR1 MNHNS and CDR2 SASEGT come from the germline V gene. Trimming stripped 7 bases from V and 4 bases from J, with 19 bases between. The CDR3 region is CASKATLALTETQYF. CDR3 DNA sequence: TGTGCCAGCAAGGCTACTCTAGCTCTTACAGAGACCCAGTACTTC.

This clonotype was seen a handful of times. The chain recombines TRBV18 with TRBJ2-1, with D unresolved. V shed 2 bases and J shed 5 bases, with 13 bases lying between them. This CDR3 spans 15 amino acids. The germline gives CDR1 KGHSH, CDR2 LQKENI. CDR3 amino acids: CASSPFSARNNEQFF. CDR3 DNA: TGTGCCAGCTCACCATTCTCTGCCCGCAACAATGAGCAGTTCTTC.

The CDR3 sequence is CASSFRTSTDTQYF. CDR3 nucleotides: TGTGCCAGCAGTTTCAGGACAAGCACAGATACGCAGTATTTT. The gene calls are TRBV12-3 or TRBV12-4 and TRBJ2-3; D possibly corresponds to TRBD1 (5 bases). The CDR3 loop spans 14 amino acids. Trimming pared 3 bases from V and 0 bases from J, leaving 7 bases between.

There are a few counts of this clonotype. The genes are TRBV7-8 and TRBJ2-1; D remains ambiguous. V was shortened by 0 bases and J by 6 bases, with 12 bases between the two germline ends. Germline lookup yields CDR1 SGHVS and CDR2 FQNEAQ. The CDR3 sequence is 15 residues long. The CDR3 DNA reads TGTGCCAGCAGCTTAGCGCTTTCAGGCCGCAATGAGCAGTTCTTC. It encodes CASSLALSGRNEQFF. Full variable domain (missing parts from reference TRBV7-8 and TRBJ2-1): GAGVSQSPRYKVAKRGQDVALRCDPISGHVSLFWYQQALGQGPEFLTYFQNEAQLDKSGLPSDRFFAERPEGSVSTLKIQRTQQEDSAVYLCASSLALSGRNEQFFGPGTRLTVL.

The gene calls are TRBV7-2 and TRBJ1-5; no reliable D call. This CDR3 spans 15 amino acids. Deletions cut 3 bases from V and 2 bases from J, with 11 bases between. The germline CDR1 and CDR2 sequences are SGHTA and FQGNSA. The CDR3: CASSFSSYGNQPQHF. The DNA for the CDR3 is TGTGCCAGCAGCTTCAGTTCTTATGGCAATCAGCCCCAGCATTTT.

This clonotype was detected only once. As DNA, the CDR3 is TGTGCCAGCAGTTTCGGGGGAGGGAATGAAAAACTGTTTTTT. Translating it yields CASSFGGGNEKLFF. The chain recombines TRBV12-3 or TRBV12-4 with TRBJ1-4; D perhaps matches TRBD1 (5 bases). With 3 bases removed from V and 5 bases from J, the gap between germline ends came to 10 bases. This CDR3 spans 14 amino acids.

This clonotype showed up just a few times. V and J are TRBV20-1 and TRBJ1-2; perhaps TRBD1 as D (5 bases). This CDR3 spans 14 amino acids. Germline CDR1 DFQATT, CDR2 SNEGSKA (reference sequence). The V and J ends lost 2 bases and 2 bases respectively, with 12 bases between them. The DNA of the CDR3 is TGCAGTGCTAGACCGCAGGGACGGAACTATGGCTACACCTTC. It encodes CSARPQGRNYGYTF.

This clonotype has only a few counts. V gene TRBV5-1 combines with J gene TRBJ2-3; D is undetermined. Germline CDR1 reads SGHRS; CDR2 reads YFSETQ. The CDR3 runs to 15 residues. Between the trimmed V and J ends, which lost 0 bases and 2 bases, there was a span of 10 bases. The CDR3 reads CASSLDEGYTDTQYF. CDR3 DNA sequence: TGCGCCAGCAGCTTGGATGAAGGGTACACAGATACGCAGTATTTT.

The chain is built from TRBV24-1 and TRBJ1-2; D is unclear. Trimming stripped 2 bases from V and 2 bases from J, with 17 bases between. CDR3 length equals 17 residues. Germline values: CDR1 KGHDR, CDR2 SFDVKD. Written as DNA, the CDR3 is TGTGCCACCAGTGATTCCGGTCGACACCGGTACAACTATGGCTACACCTTC. This gives the protein CATSDSGRHRYNYGYTF.

This chain joins TRBV15 and TRBJ2-5; the match to TRBD1 covers 8 bases. This CDR3 spans 16 amino acids. The germline V gene encodes CDR1 LNHNV and CDR2 YYDKDF (reference sequence). After removal of 1 base from V and 0 bases from J, the junction contained 4 bases not matched to a gene. The CDR3 loop reads CATSRVGRGHQETQYF. The CDR3 DNA is TGTGCCACCAGCAGAGTTGGCAGGGGGCACCAAGAGACCCAGTACTTC.

This clonotype has more than one count but fewer than ten. This sequence joins TRBV7-2 and TRBJ2-3; D call uncertain. The CDR3 has 14 residues. Trimming removed 6 bases at V and 0 bases at J, with 10 bases between. Germline-derived CDR1 and CDR2 are SGHTA and FQGNSA. In nucleotides, the CDR3 is TGTGCCAGCAGGGTCGTACCGAGCACAGATACGCAGTATTTT. This encodes CASRVVPSTDTQYF.

The chain has TRBV24-1 and TRBJ2-5; a possible D gene is TRBD1 (6 bases). From germline, CDR1 is KGHDR and CDR2 SFDVKD. The CDR3 loop spans 13 amino acids. The ends were cut back, 6 bases at V and 4 bases at J, with 11 bases in the middle. For the CDR3, the DNA is TGTGCCACCAGTTTCAGGGGTCGAGAGACCCAGTACTTC. Protein product: CATSFRGRETQYF.

This chain uses TRBV11-2 with TRBJ2-7, with 7 bases lining up with TRBD1. The length of the CDR3 is 14 residues. The V gene end was trimmed by 5 bases and the J gene end by 4 bases; junction bases not matched to a gene: 8. The germline gives CDR1 SGHAT, CDR2 FQNNGV. The CDR3 nucleotides read TGTGCCAGCAGCATTACAGGGGATAGGTACGAGCAGTACTTC. This encodes CASSITGDRYEQYF.

This sequence joins TRBV7-8 and TRBJ2-7, with TRBD2 identical over 7 bases. Germline assignment: CDR1 SGHVS and CDR2 FQNEAQ. The CDR3 sequence is 13 residues long. J gave up 4 bases and V 3 bases, and 3 bases lay outside the gene matches. The CDR3 is CASSFGEGYEQYF. CDR3 bases: TGTGCCAGCAGCTTTGGGGAGGGGTACGAGCAGTACTTC. The variable domain in full, with the rest retrieved from reference TRBV7-8 and TRBJ2-7, is GAGVSQSPRYKVAKRGQDVALRCDPISGHVSLFWYQQALGQGPEFLTYFQNEAQLDKSGLPSDRFFAERPEGSVSTLKIQRTQQEDSAVYLCASSFGEGYEQYFGPGTRLTVT.

The gene calls are TRBV11-3 and TRBJ2-2; 8 bases agree with TRBD2. There are 15 residues in the CDR3. V lost 5 bases and J lost 1; bases outside the gene matches: 3. Germline V gene lookup returns CDR1 SGHNT and CDR2 YENEEA. The CDR3 here is CASSQSGGNTGELFF. The CDR3 nucleotides are TGTGCCAGCAGCCAAAGCGGGGGGAACACCGGGGAGCTGTTTTTT.

This clonotype was seen a handful of times. This chain links TRBV3-1 with TRBJ2-7, with D maybe TRBD1 (5 bases). CDR1 is LGHDT, CDR2 YNNKEL, per germline (reference sequence). V was shortened by 0 bases and J by 2 bases, with 11 bases between the two germline ends. The CDR3 contains 15 residues. The DNA of the CDR3 is TGTGCCAGCAGCCAAGATTGGCAGGGTCCCTACGAGCAGTACTTC. Translating it yields CASSQDWQGPYEQYF.

V is TRBV20-1 and J is TRBJ2-1, with D unresolved. Germline CDR1 DFQATT, CDR2 SNEGSKA (reference sequence). Trimming left V 3 bases short and J 8 bases short, with 11 bases between. This CDR3 is 12 amino acids long. The chain's CDR3 is CSASETGDEQFF. The CDR3 DNA sequence: TGCAGTGCTAGTGAAACTGGGGATGAGCAGTTCTTC.

V and J are TRBV30 and TRBJ2-7, with 10 bases aligning to TRBD2. CDR1 and CDR2 from the germline V gene are GTSNPN and SVGIG (reference sequence). With 8 bases clipped from V and 6 bases from J, the junction kept 7 bases outside the gene matches. The CDR3 runs to 12 residues. CDR3 DNA: TGTGCCGGAGCGGGGGGGCCGTTCGAGCAGTACTTC. Protein: CAGAGGPFEQYF.

This clonotype was seen many times. V is TRBV7-3 and J is TRBJ2-7; D possibly uses TRBD1 or TRBD2 (5 bases each). Trimming took off 2 bases at V and 0 bases at J, with 8 bases between the two ends. The CDR3 is 14 residues long. Germline CDR1 and CDR2: SGHTA and FQGTGA. The CDR3 loop reads CASSLWGSSYEQYF. The DNA for the CDR3 is TGTGCCAGCAGCTTATGGGGGTCCTCCTACGAGCAGTACTTC.

As concerns this clonotype: A read error may account for a junction end that differs from germline. The genes are TRBV4-1 and TRBJ2-7; 8 bases agree with TRBD1. CDR1 and CDR2 (germline): MGHRA, YSYEKL. CDR3 length: 14 amino acids. The CDR3 region has the DNA TGTGCCAGCAGCCAAGGACAGGGTACTTACGAGCAGTACTTC. Translated: CASSQGQGTYEQYF.

This clonotype was found a few times. V gene TRBV10-3 combines with J gene TRBJ2-7; D gene uncertain. This CDR3 is built from 11 residues. Deletions cut 6 bases from V and 3 bases from J, with 6 bases between. From germline, CDR1 is ENHRY and CDR2 SYGVKD. This CDR3 is CAIRGNYEQYF. For the CDR3, the DNA is TGTGCCATCAGGGGAAACTACGAGCAGTACTTC.

This clonotype came up many times. One end of the junction does not line up with germline, which may come from a read error. V and J are TRBV19 and TRBJ1-1; tentative D call: TRBD1 (6 bases). Germline V gene data show CDR1 as LNHDA and CDR2 as SQIVND (reference sequence). This CDR3 has 13 residues. The CDR3 reads CASSIGGNTEAFF. CDR3 DNA: TGTGCCAGCAGTATAGGGGGGAACACTGAAGCTTTCTTT. Supplemented by reference TRBV19 and TRBJ1-1, the full variable domain reads DGGITQSPKYLFRKEGQNVTLSCEQNLNHDAMYWYRQDPGQGLRLIYYSQIVNDFQKGDIAEGYSVSREKKESFPLTVTSAQKNPTAFYLCASSIGGNTEAFFGQGTRLTVV.

The V call is TRBV24-1, the J call TRBJ2-1; 7 nucleotides agree with TRBD2. V gave up 2 bases and J gave up 10 bases; unmatched junction bases: 10. Per the germline V gene, CDR1 is KGHDR and CDR2 is SFDVKD. This CDR3 comprises 15 residues. The CDR3 nucleotides read TGTGCCACCAGTGATTATCGAGCGGGGTCACAGGAGCAGTTCTTC. Protein: CATSDYRAGSQEQFF.

This clonotype has just a few counts. The chain uses TRBV9 and TRBJ2-7, with D possibly being TRBD2 (7 bases). CDR1 and CDR2 from the germline V gene are SGDLS and YYNGEE. There are 15 residues in the CDR3. V was cut by 7 bases and J by 0 bases, with 17 bases left in between. The CDR3 coding sequence is TGTGCCAGCTACACTCCCGGGGGGCCCTCCTACGAGCAGTACTTC. This sequence encodes CASYTPGGPSYEQYF.

The chain recombines TRBV6-5 with TRBJ2-3; D not certain. Between the trimmed V and J ends, which lost 4 bases and 3 bases, there was a span of 11 bases. Germline V CDR1 and CDR2: MNHEY, SVGAGI. The CDR3 runs to 14 residues. CDR3: CASSWSPSTDTQYF. As DNA, the CDR3 is TGTGCCAGCAGTTGGAGTCCGTCGACAGATACGCAGTATTTT.

The chain combines TRBV4-3 with TRBJ2-1; perhaps D is TRBD1 or TRBD2 (5 bases each). V was cut by 0 bases and J by 4 bases, with 13 bases left in between. Per germline, CDR1 LGHNA and CDR2 YSLEER. The CDR3 is made up of 16 amino acids. The CDR3 spells CASSQDPGTEYNEQFF. The CDR3 DNA reads as TGCGCCAGCAGCCAAGATCCCGGGACGGAGTACAATGAGCAGTTCTTC.